This T cell receptor (beta chain) derives from a study of T cell repertoires in cytomegalovirus infection. Background on the study: Evidence of both CMV infection and a matching HLA type came from public TCR beta signatures. Points from the study as a whole: The study identified carriers of CMV plus the relevant HLA from cumulative public TCR beta family frequency.

With 5 bases removed from V and 3 bases from J, the gap between germline ends came to 14 bases. Looked up from germline, CDR1 is SGHAT and CDR2 is FQDESV (reference sequence). The CDR3 is made up of 14 amino acids. TCRdb re-called the reads through MiXCR, storing one row per CDR3 protein. The data hold roughly 200,000 distinct CDR3 sequences, with about 18% observed a single time. The sample holds a few counts of this clonotype. The antigen remains undetermined. The sequence was collected from a human donor in good health (CMV status not recorded). Some clones in this sample may be carry-over from other donors' samples. The chain couples TRBV11-1 to TRBJ2-7; no definite D call. The sequenced sample consisted of CD8+ T cells from PBMCs. CDR3 DNA: TGTGCCAGCAGCCAAGGCGGCTTTCTCTACGAGCAGTACTTC. This gives the protein CASSQGGFLYEQYF.